This entry describes one T cell receptor (beta chain). What it binds is not known. People whose metastatic non-small-cell lung cancer was chemo-refractory got focal radiation along with CTLA-4 blockade by ipilimumab. The sample is drawn from a study of radiotherapy plus CTLA-4 blockade in lung cancer. Study outcomes and limitations: Some TCR clones had been derived from tumors. These clones expanded in peripheral blood after radiotherapy plus ipilimumab.

Clones were sequenced by immunoSEQ multiplex PCR, and TCRdb holds only the in-frame ones, with some missing. Of over 3,000 clones listed, 84% were seen once; the top ten hold 4% to 5%. The source of this sequence is a human donor with non-small cell lung cancer that progressed on radiotherapy plus ipilimumab. Source: tumor tissue, taken from a patient treated with radiotherapy plus ipilimumab.

In nucleotides, the CDR3 is TGTGCCAGCAGCGTGGGGCATAGCAATCAGCCCCAGCATTTT. Its translation: CASSVGHSNQPQHF. The V gene is TRBV9, the J gene TRBJ1-5; D possibly corresponds to TRBD1 (5 bases). The CDR3 contains 14 residues. Trimming removed 2 bases at V and 0 bases at J, with 6 bases between. Germline CDR1 SGDLS, CDR2 YYNGEE.